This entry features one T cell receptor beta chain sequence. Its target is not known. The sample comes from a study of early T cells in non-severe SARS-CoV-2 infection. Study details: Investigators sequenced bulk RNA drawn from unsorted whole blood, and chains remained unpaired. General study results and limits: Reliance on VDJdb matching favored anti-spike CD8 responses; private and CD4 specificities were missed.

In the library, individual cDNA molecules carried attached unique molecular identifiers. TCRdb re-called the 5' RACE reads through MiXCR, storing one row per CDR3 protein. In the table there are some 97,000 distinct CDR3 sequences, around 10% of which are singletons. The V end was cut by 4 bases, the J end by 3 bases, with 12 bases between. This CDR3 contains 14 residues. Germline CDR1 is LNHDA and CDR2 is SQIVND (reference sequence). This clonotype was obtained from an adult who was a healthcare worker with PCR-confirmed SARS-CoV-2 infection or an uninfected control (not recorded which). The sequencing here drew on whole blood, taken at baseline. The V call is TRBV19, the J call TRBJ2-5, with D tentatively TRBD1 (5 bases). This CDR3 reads CASSSQGKKETQYF. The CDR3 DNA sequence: TGTGCCAGTAGTAGTCAGGGTAAAAAAGAGACCCAGTACTTC.